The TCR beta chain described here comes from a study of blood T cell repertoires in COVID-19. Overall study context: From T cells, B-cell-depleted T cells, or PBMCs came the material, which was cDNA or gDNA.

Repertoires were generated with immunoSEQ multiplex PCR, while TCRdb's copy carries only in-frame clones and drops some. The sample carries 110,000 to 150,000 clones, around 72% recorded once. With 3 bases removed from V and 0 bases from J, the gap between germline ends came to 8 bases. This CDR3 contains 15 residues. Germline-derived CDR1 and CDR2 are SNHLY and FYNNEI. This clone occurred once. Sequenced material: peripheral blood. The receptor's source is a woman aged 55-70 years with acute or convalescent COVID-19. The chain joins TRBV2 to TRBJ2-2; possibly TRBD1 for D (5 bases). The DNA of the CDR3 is TGTGCCAGCAGTGACAGCAGGGCGAACACCGGGGAGCTGTTTTTT. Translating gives CASSDSRANTGELFF.